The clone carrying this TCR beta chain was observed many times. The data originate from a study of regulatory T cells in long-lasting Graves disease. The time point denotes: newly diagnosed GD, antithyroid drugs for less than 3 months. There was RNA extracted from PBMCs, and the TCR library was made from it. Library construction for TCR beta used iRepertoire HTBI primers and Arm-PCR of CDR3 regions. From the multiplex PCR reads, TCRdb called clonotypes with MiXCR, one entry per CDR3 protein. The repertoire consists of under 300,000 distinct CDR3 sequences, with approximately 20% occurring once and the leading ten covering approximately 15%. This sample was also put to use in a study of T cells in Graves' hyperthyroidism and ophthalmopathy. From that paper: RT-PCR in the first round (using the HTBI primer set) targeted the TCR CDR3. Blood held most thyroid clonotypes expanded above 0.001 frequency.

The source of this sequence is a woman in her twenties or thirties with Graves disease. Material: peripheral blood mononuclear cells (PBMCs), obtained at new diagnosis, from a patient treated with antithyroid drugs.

The CDR3 loop reads CASTFRGLADEQYF. The CDR3 DNA reads as TGTGCCAGCACCTTTCGGGGACTAGCGGACGAGCAGTACTTC. J is TRBJ2-7 and V is TRBV12-3 or TRBV12-4, with 11 positions matching TRBD2. The V gene end was trimmed by 7 bases and the J gene end by 5 bases; junction bases not matched to a gene: 7. This CDR3 is 14 amino acids long.